The 17 T cell receptor beta chains listed next were all sequenced from one sample in a study of neoadjuvant anti-PD-1 for oral cavity cancer. Clones were sequenced by immunoSEQ multiplex PCR, and TCRdb holds only the in-frame ones, with some missing. The sample holds approximately 8,400 clones, roughly 70% seen once. Time point reported: after neoadjuvant nivolumab, at surgical resection. The sequenced sample was PBMCs, obtained after nivolumab (anti-PD-1) treatment. All receptors come from a person aged 35-79 years with oral cavity squamous cell carcinoma.

The CDR3 DNA is TGCGCCAGCAGCTCGGGGAGGGGAGGCACCGGGGAGCTGTTTTTT. Translated: CASSSGRGGTGELFF. V is TRBV5-1 and J is TRBJ2-2, with 7 nucleotides matching TRBD2. The CDR3 has 15 amino acids. V shed 3 bases and J 4 bases; nucleotides not matched to a gene: 6. Germline lookup yields CDR1 SGHRS and CDR2 YFSETQ.

This clone was observed a few times. This chain links TRBV6-1 with TRBJ1-6, with D maybe TRBD1 (5 bases). V was shortened by 3 bases and J by 7 bases, with 7 bases between the two germline ends. The CDR3 loop spans 13 amino acids. Germline V gene sequence: CDR1 MNHNS, CDR2 SASEGT. In nucleotides, the CDR3 is TGTGCCAGCAGTGACAGGGAAAATTCACCCCTCCACTTT. Translated: CASSDRENSPLHF.

The chain combines TRBV10-2 with TRBJ2-2; maybe TRBD1 (6 bases). The V gene lost 5 bases and the J gene lost 0 bases, with 13 bases spanning the gap. The V gene's germline CDR1 is WSHSY and CDR2 SAAADI. This CDR3 is 16 amino acids long. The CDR3, as DNA: TGCGCCAGCAGTCCCAAGGGGGTTGCGAACACCGGGGAGCTGTTTTTT. Encoded protein: CASSPKGVANTGELFF.

This rearrangement joins TRBV6-4 to TRBJ2-7; 10 bases are shared with TRBD1. With 5 bases clipped from V and 4 bases from J, the junction kept 8 bases outside the gene matches. This CDR3 is 15 amino acids long. Looked up from germline, CDR1 is MRHNA and CDR2 is SNTAGT. The CDR3 protein is CASSLMPGQGYEQYF. The DNA for the CDR3 is TGTGCCAGCAGTCTAATGCCGGGACAGGGGTACGAGCAGTACTTC.

This clone was detected a few times. This chain connects TRBV9 to TRBJ2-1; perhaps TRBD2 as D (6 bases). Looked up from germline, CDR1 is SGDLS and CDR2 is YYNGEE. This CDR3 comprises 18 residues. With 1 base removed from V and 0 bases from J, the gap between germline ends came to 17 bases. This CDR3 reads CASSVRSLGTGSYNEQFF. CDR3 in DNA: TGTGCCAGCAGCGTAAGGTCCCTGGGGACTGGCTCCTACAATGAGCAGTTCTTC.

This chain joins TRBV9 and TRBJ1-4; 8 nucleotides agree with TRBD1. Looked up from germline, CDR1 is SGDLS and CDR2 is YYNGEE. After removal of 2 bases from V and 3 bases from J, the junction contained 12 bases not matched to a gene. This CDR3 comprises 18 residues. CDR3 in amino acids: CASSVGTGGGQSNEKLFF. Written as DNA, the CDR3 is TGTGCCAGCAGCGTGGGCACAGGGGGAGGACAGTCTAATGAAAAACTGTTTTTT.

The rearrangement uses TRBV27 and TRBJ1-2; 7 bases are a match to TRBD1. The V and J ends lost 9 bases and 4 bases, in that order; junction bases with no gene match: 11. The germline gives CDR1 MNHEY, CDR2 SMNVEV (reference sequence). The CDR3 covers 14 residues. The CDR3 reads CASGQAGIGYGYTF. In nucleotides, the CDR3 is TGTGCCAGTGGACAGGCGGGTATCGGCTATGGCTACACCTTC.

The chain couples TRBV7-2 to TRBJ1-1; D is perhaps TRBD1 (5 bases). Trimming took 2 bases from V and 4 from J, leaving 11 bases between them. The CDR3 extends over 14 amino acids. The germline V gene encodes CDR1 SGHTA and CDR2 FQGNSA. In nucleotides, the CDR3 is TGTGCCAGCAGCTTATGGGGCGAGAGCACTGAAGCTTTCTTT. Translation: CASSLWGESTEAFF.

The V and J genes are TRBV15 and TRBJ1-1, with 10 bases that match TRBD1. The V gene's germline CDR1 is LNHNV and CDR2 YYDKDF (reference sequence). The length of the CDR3 is 16 residues. V lost 4 bases to trimming and J lost 1 base; unmatched junction nucleotides: 6. The CDR3, as DNA: TGTGCCACCAGCAAGCGCCGGACAGGGGGGAACACTGAAGCTTTCTTT. It codes for CATSKRRTGGNTEAFF.

The J gene is TRBJ2-6, the V gene TRBV21-1; whether TRBD1, the table's D call, matches the DNA was not checked. TRBV21-1 is given as a pseudogene. The CDR3 runs to 17 residues. Here the CDR3 reads CASNRQLECSGANVLTF. Here the CDR3 DNA reads TGTGCCAGTAACCGACAGCTTGAATGCTCTGGGGCCAACGTCCTGACTTTC.

The chain employs TRBV7-6 and TRBJ1-2; weak D call: TRBD1 (6 bases). Germline V gives CDR1 SGHVS, CDR2 FNYEAQ. Deletions cut 1 base from V and 3 bases from J, with 15 bases between. The CDR3 runs to 16 residues. In DNA, the CDR3 is TGTGCCAGCAGCTTAGTGGGTCAGGGGAATGACTATGGCTACACCTTC. Protein product: CASSLVGQGNDYGYTF.

This clone showed up just a few times. V usage is TRBV28 and J usage is TRBJ1-1; D ambiguous. V was cut by 7 bases and J by 4 bases, with 28 bases left in between. Germline CDR1 MDHEN, CDR2 SYDVKM. The CDR3 runs to 18 residues. The CDR3 DNA reads as TGTGCCAGCAAGGATCGACCCTTTAACATTCAGTCGGGCACTGAAGCTTTCTTT. Translated: CASKDRPFNIQSGTEAFF.

The V call is TRBV19, the J call TRBJ2-5; D may be TRBD1 (6 bases). The germline V gene has CDR1 LNHDA and CDR2 SQIVND (reference sequence). The ends were cut back, 2 bases at V and 1 base at J, with 11 bases in the middle. This CDR3 spans 15 amino acids. The CDR3 sequence is CASSISPTGQETQYF. The CDR3 DNA reads TGTGCCAGTAGTATATCACCGACAGGCCAAGAGACCCAGTACTTC.

Turning to this clone: Other nucleotide sequences in the sample specify the same CDR3. J is TRBJ2-2 and V is TRBV5-1, with a tentative D call TRBD1 (5 bases). The CDR3 extends over 16 amino acids. Germline CDR1 is SGHRS and CDR2 is YFSETQ. Trimming stripped 4 bases from V and 5 bases from J, with 18 bases between. CDR3 sequence: CASSRGQGLPTGELFF. The CDR3 nucleotides are TGCGCCAGCAGCAGGGGCCAGGGCCTCCCAACCGGGGAGCTGTTTTTT.

Notes on this clone: The sample holds other DNA sequences that translate to the same CDR3. The chain is built from TRBV5-6 and TRBJ1-2; 8 nucleotides agree with TRBD1. The CDR3 is made up of 13 amino acids. Germline lookup yields CDR1 SGHDT and CDR2 YYEEEE. The ends lost 4 bases at V and 6 bases at J; junction bases unmatched: 5. The CDR3 loop reads CASSDTGGNGYTF. DNA of the CDR3: TGTGCCAGCAGCGATACAGGGGGAAATGGCTACACCTTC.

The chain couples TRBV9 to TRBJ1-1, with TRBD1 matching over 7 bases. Germline CDR1 and CDR2: SGDLS and YYNGEE. The CDR3 is 15 amino acids. The junction had 7 bases not matched to a gene; V was cut back by 3 bases and J by 2 bases. Written as DNA, the CDR3 is TGTGCCAGCAGCGCCTTGGGACAGCAAAACACTGAAGCTTTCTTT. Protein product: CASSALGQQNTEAFF.

The genes are TRBV6-5 and TRBJ2-7; D is uncertain. In germline, CDR1 is MNHEY, CDR2 SVGAGI. The CDR3 is 14 residues long. V was shortened by 2 bases and J by 4 bases, with 12 bases between the two germline ends. CDR3 loop: CASSYGRKPYEQYF. The CDR3 nucleotides read TGTGCCAGCAGTTACGGGCGGAAACCTTACGAGCAGTACTTC.